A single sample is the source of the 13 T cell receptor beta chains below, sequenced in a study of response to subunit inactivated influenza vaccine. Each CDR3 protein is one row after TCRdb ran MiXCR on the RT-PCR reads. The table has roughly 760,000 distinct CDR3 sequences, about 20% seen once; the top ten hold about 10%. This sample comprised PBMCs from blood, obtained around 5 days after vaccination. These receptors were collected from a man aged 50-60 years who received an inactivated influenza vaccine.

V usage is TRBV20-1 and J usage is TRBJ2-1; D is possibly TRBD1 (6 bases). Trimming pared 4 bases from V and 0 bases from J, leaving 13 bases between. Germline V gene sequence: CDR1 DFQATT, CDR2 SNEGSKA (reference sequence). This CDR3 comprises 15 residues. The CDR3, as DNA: TGCAGTGCTAAGAGAACAGGGTTCTCCTACAATGAGCAGTTCTTC. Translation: CSAKRTGFSYNEQFF.

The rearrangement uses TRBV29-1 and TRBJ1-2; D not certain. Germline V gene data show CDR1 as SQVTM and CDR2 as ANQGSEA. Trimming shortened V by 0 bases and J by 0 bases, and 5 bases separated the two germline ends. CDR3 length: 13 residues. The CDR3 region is CSVEDRTNYGYTF. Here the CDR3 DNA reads TGCAGCGTTGAAGATCGGACTAACTATGGCTACACCTTC.

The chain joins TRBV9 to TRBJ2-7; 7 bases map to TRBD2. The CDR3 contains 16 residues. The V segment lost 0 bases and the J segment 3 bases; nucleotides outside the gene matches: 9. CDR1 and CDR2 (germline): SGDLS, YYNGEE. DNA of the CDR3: TGTGCCAGCAGCGTAGGTCCAGCGGGAAGTCTCTACGAGCAGTACTTC. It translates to CASSVGPAGSLYEQYF.

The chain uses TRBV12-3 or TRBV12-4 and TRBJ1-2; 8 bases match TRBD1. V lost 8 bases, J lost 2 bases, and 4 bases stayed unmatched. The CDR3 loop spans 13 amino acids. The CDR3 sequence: CASDAGGNYGYTF. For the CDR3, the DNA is TGTGCCAGCGATGCAGGGGGCAACTATGGCTACACCTTC.

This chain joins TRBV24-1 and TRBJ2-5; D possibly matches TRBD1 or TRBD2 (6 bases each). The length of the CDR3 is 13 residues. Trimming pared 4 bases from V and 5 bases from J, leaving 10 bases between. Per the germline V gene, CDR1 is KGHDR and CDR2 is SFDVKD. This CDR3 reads CATSDVGGETQYF. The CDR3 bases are TGTGCCACCAGTGACGTAGGGGGGGAGACCCAGTACTTC.

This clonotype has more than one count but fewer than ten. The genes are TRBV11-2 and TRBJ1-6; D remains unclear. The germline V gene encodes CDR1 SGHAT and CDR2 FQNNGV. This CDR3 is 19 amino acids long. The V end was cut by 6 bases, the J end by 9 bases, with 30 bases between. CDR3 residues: CASRKGTLNSIVLRSPLHF. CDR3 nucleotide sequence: TGTGCCAGCAGAAAGGGAACGTTAAATTCTATAGTGTTGCGTTCACCCCTCCACTTT.

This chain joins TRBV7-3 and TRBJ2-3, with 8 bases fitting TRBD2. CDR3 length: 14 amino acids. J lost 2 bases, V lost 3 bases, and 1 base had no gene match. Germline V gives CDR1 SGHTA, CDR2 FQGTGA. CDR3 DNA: TGTGCCAGCAGCTTGACTAGCGCCACAGATACGCAGTATTTT. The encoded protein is CASSLTSATDTQYF.

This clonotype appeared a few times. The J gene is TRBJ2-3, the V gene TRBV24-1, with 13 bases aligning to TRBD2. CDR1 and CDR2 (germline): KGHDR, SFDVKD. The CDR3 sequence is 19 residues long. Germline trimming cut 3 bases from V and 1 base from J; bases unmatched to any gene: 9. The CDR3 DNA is TGTGCCACCAGTGATGTTACTAGCGGGGGGGCGGGAGGCACAGATACGCAGTATTTT. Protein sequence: CATSDVTSGGAGGTDTQYF.

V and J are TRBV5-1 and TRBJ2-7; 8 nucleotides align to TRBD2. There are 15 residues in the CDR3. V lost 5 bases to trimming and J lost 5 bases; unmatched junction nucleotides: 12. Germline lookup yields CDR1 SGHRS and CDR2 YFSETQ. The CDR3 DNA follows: TGCGCCAGCAGTAGACAAGGACTAGCAGGCGACGAGCAGTACTTC. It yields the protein CASSRQGLAGDEQYF.

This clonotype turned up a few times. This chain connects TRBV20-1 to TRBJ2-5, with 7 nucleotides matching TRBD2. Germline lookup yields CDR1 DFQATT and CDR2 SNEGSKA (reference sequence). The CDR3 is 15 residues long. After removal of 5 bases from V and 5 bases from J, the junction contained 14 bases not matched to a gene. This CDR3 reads CSARRSGVRQETQYF. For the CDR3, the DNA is TGCAGTGCTCGAAGGAGCGGGGTTCGGCAGGAGACCCAGTACTTC.

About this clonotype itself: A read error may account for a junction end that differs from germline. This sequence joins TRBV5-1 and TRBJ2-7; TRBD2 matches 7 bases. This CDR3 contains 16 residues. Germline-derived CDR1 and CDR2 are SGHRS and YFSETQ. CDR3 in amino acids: CASSSTPPGERGHLNF. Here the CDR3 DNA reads TGCGCCAGCAGCTCGACACCCCCCGGGGAGCGGGGCCATCTGAACTTC.

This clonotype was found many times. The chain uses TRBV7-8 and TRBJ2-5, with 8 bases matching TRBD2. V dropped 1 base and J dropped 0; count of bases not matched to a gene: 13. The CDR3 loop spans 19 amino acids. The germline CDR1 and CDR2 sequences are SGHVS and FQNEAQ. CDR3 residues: CASSLGRLAGVINQETQYF. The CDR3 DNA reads TGTGCCAGCAGCTTAGGGAGGCTAGCGGGCGTTATCAACCAAGAGACCCAGTACTTC.

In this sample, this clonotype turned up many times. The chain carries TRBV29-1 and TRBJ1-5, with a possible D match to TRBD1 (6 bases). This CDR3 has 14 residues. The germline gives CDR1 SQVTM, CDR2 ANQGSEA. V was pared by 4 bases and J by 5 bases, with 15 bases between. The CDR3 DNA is TGCAGCGTTGTGGGGGCGGACGGCGATCAGCCCCAGCATTTT. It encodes CSVVGADGDQPQHF.